The rows below give T cell receptor beta chains drawn from one sample of a study of blood T cell repertoires in COVID-19. Using immunoSEQ multiplex PCR, the repertoire was profiled, and TCRdb retains in-frame clones only, with some absent. This table has approximately 120,000 clones, roughly 79% appearing once. The sequenced material came from peripheral blood. Receptors were obtained from a man older than 75 with acute or convalescent COVID-19. Both conserved end residues are part of each CDR3. The D gene is left open where the match is weak. Expanded clones get a size class; other rows say once, few or many, or leave the size out.

j_call | d_call | v_call | clone_size | cdr3_nt | cdr3_aa
TRBJ2-2 | - | TRBV19 | - | TGTGCCAGTAGTAGCCAGCGCTCCGGGGAGCTGTTTTTT | CASSSQRSGELFF
TRBJ2-2 | TRBD1 | TRBV14 | - | TGTGCCAGCAGCCACGGGACAGGGGGCTTTTTGAACACCGGGGAGCTGTTTTTT | CASSHGTGGFLNTGELFF
TRBJ2-1 | - | TRBV7-2 | - | TGTGCCAGCAGCCTCCTCCCACGCGGGGCATACAATTTAGAGCAGTTCTTC | CASSLLPRGAYNLEQFF
TRBJ2-2 | - | TRBV6-1 | - | TGTGCCAGCAGTGAAACGCCTTCCTGGCAAGCCGGGGAGCTGTTTTTT | CASSETPSWQAGELFF
TRBJ2-2 | TRBD1 | TRBV6-2/TRBV6-3 | - | TGTGCCAGCAGTTACTCGGACAGGGCCGGGGAGCTGTTTTTT | CASSYSDRAGELFF
TRBJ1-2 | TRBD1 | TRBV19 | - | TGTGCCAGTAGTATAGGGGCGGACAGGTACTATGGCTACACCTTC | CASSIGADRYYGYTF
TRBJ2-3 | TRBD2 | TRBV5-1 | - | TGCGCCAGCAGCTTGGTAGCTAGCGGGACAGATACGCAGTATTTT | CASSLVASGTDTQYF
TRBJ2-6 | TRBD2 | TRBV30 | - | TGTGCCTGGAGTGGCAGCGGGGGGGCCTCAGGGGCCAACGTCCTGACTTTC | CAWSGSGGASGANVLTF
TRBJ2-3 | TRBD1 | TRBV6-4 | - | TGTGCCAGCAGTGTGGATCCACAGGGGGCTATAGATACGCAGTATTTT | CASSVDPQGAIDTQYF
TRBJ1-6 | - | TRBV9 | - | TGTGCCAGCAGCGTAGTCGGGAATTCACCCCTCCACTTT | CASSVVGNSPLHF
TRBJ1-2 | TRBD1 | TRBV11-2 | many | TGTGCCAGCACCTTAGACAGGGGGGATGGCTACACCTTC | CASTLDRGDGYTF
TRBJ1-2 | - | TRBV12-3/TRBV12-4 | once | TGTGCCAGCAGTTTAAGGGGGATTGACGGCTACACCTTC | CASSLRGIDGYTF
TRBJ1-3 | TRBD1 | TRBV28 | - | TGTGCCAGCAGTTTCAGGGACAGGAGTGGAAACACCATATATTTT | CASSFRDRSGNTIYF
TRBJ2-3 | - | TRBV10-2 | - | TGCGCCGCACACCCCACGGCGGTGGACACAGATACGCAGTATTTT | CAAHPTAVDTDTQYF
TRBJ2-1 | TRBD2 | TRBV11-3 | few | TGTGCCAGCAGCTCCTCCGGGACTAGCGGTGTCGATGAGCAGTTCTTC | CASSSSGTSGVDEQFF
TRBJ1-1 | TRBD1 | TRBV27 | - | TGTGCCAGCAACCCAGGGACAGCGAACACTGAAGCTTTCTTT | CASNPGTANTEAFF
TRBJ1-1 | - | TRBV29-1 | - | TGCAGCGTGACGAGACCCGGGAGCAACATGAACACTGAAGCTTTCTTT | CSVTRPGSNMNTEAFF
TRBJ1-2 | - | TRBV7-2 | - | TGTGCCAGCAGCTTAGAAGGGTGGGGCGGCTACACCTTC | CASSLEGWGGYTF
TRBJ2-6 | - | TRBV30 | - | TGTGCCTGGAGCGGGTCTGGGGCCAACGTCCTGACTTTC | CAWSGSGANVLTF
TRBJ1-5 | TRBD1 | TRBV19 | - | TGTGCCAGTAGTATGGACAGGGTTAGATATCAGCCCCAGCATTTT | CASSMDRVRYQPQHF
TRBJ1-1 | - | TRBV19 | - | TGTGCCAGCACGAACCCCGGGCTGGGGGCTGAGACTGAAGCTTTCTTT | CASTNPGLGAETEAFF
TRBJ2-3 | - | TRBV5-1 | - | TGCGCCAGCGGACGGGGGGCGTTTAGCACAGATACGCAGTATTTT | CASGRGAFSTDTQYF
TRBJ1-1 | - | TRBV7-2 | - | TGTGCCAGCAGGCGATCCGTATTCTCTTCGAACACTGAAGCTTTCTTT | CASRRSVFSSNTEAFF
TRBJ2-7 | - | TRBV6-2/TRBV6-3 | - | TGTGCCAGCAGCCGGCGGGCGAACTCCTACGAGCAGTACTTC | CASSRRANSYEQYF
TRBJ2-1 | TRBD2 | TRBV5-4 | - | TGTGCCAGCAGCGACGGACTAGCGGGGGGGCTTGAGCAGTTCTTC | CASSDGLAGGLEQFF
TRBJ1-2 | TRBD1 | TRBV5-6 | few | TGTGCCAGCAGCGCCGACAGGGGGCGCAAGAGTAACTATGGCTACACCTTC | CASSADRGRKSNYGYTF
TRBJ2-4 | TRBD1 | TRBV5-6 | - | TGTGCCAGCAGCACCGGGACAGTTGACATTCAGTACTTC | CASSTGTVDIQYF
TRBJ1-4 | TRBD1 | TRBV4-3 | once | TGCGCCAGCAGCCAAGGGACAGGGTGGACTGAAAAACTGTTTTTT | CASSQGTGWTEKLFF
TRBJ2-3 | TRBD1 | TRBV11-2 | - | TGTGCCAGCAGCCCCCCGAGGGGGCCGCTAGATACGCAGTATTTT | CASSPPRGPLDTQYF
TRBJ2-7 | - | TRBV28 | - | TGTGCCACGGGGGGGACAGGGTCTACCTACGAGCAGTACTTC | CATGGTGSTYEQYF
TRBJ2-4 | TRBD1 | TRBV23-1 | once | TGCGCCAGCAGTCGGAAAGGACAGGGTGAAGCCAAAAACATTCAGTACTTC | CASSRKGQGEAKNIQYF
TRBJ2-3 | - | TRBV5-8 | once | TGTGCCAGCAGGAGGAGCGGTGTTCGCACAGATACGCAGTATTTT | CASRRSGVRTDTQYF
TRBJ2-1 | TRBD2 | TRBV3-1/TRBV3-2 | few | TGTGCCAGCAGCGGGGATCTGGGGGGGAATGAGCAGTTCTTC | CASSGDLGGNEQFF
TRBJ1-5 | - | TRBV7-2 | - | TGTGCCAGCAGCTTAGTTGTAGGGGGAAATCAGCCCCAGCATTTT | CASSLVVGGNQPQHF
TRBJ2-5 | TRBD2 | TRBV5-1 | - | TGCGCCAGCAGCGGAAGCGGGAGAGAGACCCAGTACTTC | CASSGSGRETQYF
TRBJ2-5 | - | TRBV11-2 | - | TGTGCCAGCAGCTTTGTCGGAGAGACCCAGTACTTC | CASSFVGETQYF
TRBJ2-1 | - | TRBV19 | - | TGTGCCAGTAGCATCCGAGGGGGGGCGGTCTACAATGAGCAGTTCTTC | CASSIRGGAVYNEQFF
TRBJ2-2 | TRBD1 | TRBV27 | once | TGTGCCAGCAGTTTGACAGGGGTAGAGGGCGGGGAGCTGTTTTTT | CASSLTGVEGGELFF
TRBJ1-1 | - | TRBV7-6 | - | TGTGCCAGCAGCAAGCACACTGAAGCTTTCTTT | CASSKHTEAFF
TRBJ1-5 | - | TRBV27 | - | TGTGCCAGCAGTTTACACACTAACAATCAGCCCCAGCATTTT | CASSLHTNNQPQHF
TRBJ1-3 | - | TRBV7-2 | - | TGTGCCAGCAGCTTTCTAGGGGCTCGGATTGGAAACACCATATATTTT | CASSFLGARIGNTIYF
TRBJ1-6 | - | TRBV3-1/TRBV3-2 | once | TGTGCCAGCAGCCATTGGACAGCTAATTCACCCCTCCACTTT | CASSHWTANSPLHF
TRBJ2-7 | TRBD1 | TRBV4-3 | once | TGCGCCAGCAGCCAACTTAACCGGGACAGGGGTGGTTTTTGGTACTTC | CASSQLNRDRGGFWYF
TRBJ1-5 | - | TRBV19 | - | TGTGCCAGTAGTTTTCTCCAGGGAGGTAATCAGCCCCAGCATTTT | CASSFLQGGNQPQHF
TRBJ2-3 | - | TRBV21-1 | - | TGTGCCAGCAGCACCCGACGCCGGGGGAGCGGGGGGCTCCCGGGGGATACGCAGTATTTT | CASSTRRRGSGGLPGDTQYF
TRBJ2-7 | TRBD1 | TRBV5-4 | - | TGTGCCAGCAGCCCGGGACAGTCCTACGAGCAGTACTTC | CASSPGQSYEQYF
TRBJ1-5 | - | TRBV5-1 | - | TGCGCCAGCAGCTTGGGGGAGGGCAATCAGCCCCAGCATTTT | CASSLGEGNQPQHF
TRBJ2-7 | TRBD1 | TRBV7-8 | - | TGTGCCAGCACACAGGGGTACACCTACGAGCAGTACTTC | CASTQGYTYEQYF
TRBJ1-4 | - | TRBV6-5 | - | TGTGCCAGCAGTTACTCAGGGGGAGCAACTAATGAAAAACTGTTTTTT | CASSYSGGATNEKLFF
TRBJ1-1 | - | TRBV6-5 | - | TGTGCCAGCAGTCCGCTAGGGGGCACTGAAGCTTTCTTT | CASSPLGGTEAFF
TRBJ1-2 | - | TRBV5-4 | few | TGTGCCAGCAGCTCCGACAGGAATGGCTACACCTTC | CASSSDRNGYTF
TRBJ2-2 | - | TRBV7-2 | - | TGTGCCAGCAGCTTAGGTCGCCAGGGGAGTTTTTTTCGCACCGGGGAGCTGTTTTTT | CASSLGRQGSFFRTGELFF
TRBJ2-7 | - | TRBV3-1/TRBV3-2 | - | TGTGCCAGCAGCCAAGTCGGGGGAAGCTCCTACGAGCAGTACTTC | CASSQVGGSSYEQYF